This T cell receptor (beta chain) was obtained from a study of T cell repertoires in cytomegalovirus infection. Study-wide results and caveats: HLA-C-restricted TCR beta clonotypes specific for CMV led the ex vivo response.

This CDR3 comprises 12 residues. V lost 8 bases to trimming and J lost 4 bases, with 11 bases between them. Germline V CDR1 and CDR2: SEHNR, FQNEAQ (reference sequence). This clonotype was counted a single time. What it binds is unknown. MiXCR, applied by TCRdb to the reads, yields one record per CDR3 protein. Counted here are roughly 640,000 distinct CDR3 sequences, approximately 25% occurring once; the ten biggest clones make up 8%. The chain joins TRBV7-9 to TRBJ1-1; the D gene is possibly TRBD1 (5 bases). The sequencing input was CD8+ T cells from PBMCs. The TCR comes from a human donor in good health (CMV status not recorded). Some clones in this sample may be carry-over from other donors' samples. As DNA, the CDR3 is TGTGCCAGCGCCCTCGGGGGCACTGAAGCTTTCTTT. As protein: CASALGGTEAFF.